The 26 T cell receptor beta chains in this list originate from one sample, sequenced in a study of neurological immune-mediated disorders. TCRdb re-called the 5' RACE reads with MiXCR, one entry per CDR3 protein. The table records about 78,000 distinct CDR3 sequences, 4% to 6% of them present only once. Sequenced: PBMCs. The receptors derive from a woman younger than 45 with multiple sclerosis.

This clonotype was detected ten times or more. This chain links TRBV12-3 or TRBV12-4 with TRBJ2-6, with D perhaps given as TRBD1 or TRBD2 (5 bases each). CDR3 length: 18 amino acids. Trimming left V 6 bases short and J 1 base short, with 19 bases between. CDR3 residues: CASRLGAGIPSGANVLTF. For the CDR3, the DNA is TGTGCCAGCAGGCTCGGGGCAGGGATCCCGTCTGGGGCCAACGTCCTGACTTTC.

This clonotype appeared many times. V usage is TRBV10-3 and J usage is TRBJ2-3, with 9 bases that match TRBD2. Trimming took 6 bases from V and 4 from J; bases not matched to a gene: 14. This CDR3 region has 17 residues. Per the germline V gene, CDR1 is ENHRY and CDR2 is SYGVKD. Here the CDR3 reads CAIRGHQRGVQSDTQYF. The CDR3 coding sequence is TGTGCCATCAGGGGACACCAGCGGGGGGTACAATCAGATACGCAGTATTTT.

This clonotype was seen repeatedly, ten times or more. The rearrangement uses TRBV6-5 and TRBJ2-7; 12 bases agree with TRBD2. J was trimmed by 6 bases and V by 7 bases; bases with no gene match: 4. Looked up from germline, CDR1 is MNHEY and CDR2 is SVGAGI. This CDR3 contains 13 residues. The CDR3 sequence: CASNQLAGGEQYF. CDR3 nucleotides: TGTGCCAGCAACCAACTAGCGGGAGGCGAGCAGTACTTC.

This clonotype was counted many times. The rearrangement joins TRBV20-1 to TRBJ2-1; 7 bases line up with TRBD1. Germline CDR1 and CDR2: DFQATT and SNEGSKA (reference sequence). The CDR3 loop spans 15 amino acids. Trimming cost V 5 bases and J 4 bases; bases outside gene matches: 11. CDR3 sequence (DNA): TGCAGTGCTGTTGAGGGGGCTTGGACGTACAATGAGCAGTTCTTC. Its protein is CSAVEGAWTYNEQFF.

The chain employs TRBV5-6 and TRBJ2-2; D is perhaps TRBD1 (6 bases). CDR1 and CDR2 from the germline V gene are SGHDT and YYEEEE. This CDR3 spans 16 amino acids. Trimming stripped 0 bases from V and 4 bases from J, with 13 bases between. The DNA for the CDR3 is TGTGCCAGCAGCTTGGCGGTCCAGGGGTTCACCGGGGAGCTGTTTTTT. This sequence encodes CASSLAVQGFTGELFF.

This clonotype was detected ten times or more. Here the CDR3 DNA reads TGTGCCAGCAGCATTTACACTGAAGCTTTCTTT. Its translation is CASSIYTEAFF. This chain joins TRBV5-5 and TRBJ1-1; D gene unclear. The V and J ends lost 4 bases and 3 bases respectively, with 4 bases between them. The CDR3 sequence is 11 residues long. The germline V gene encodes CDR1 SGHKS and CDR2 YYEKEE (reference sequence).

The chain employs TRBV29-1 and TRBJ1-1; 9 nucleotides align to TRBD1. The CDR3 sequence is 13 residues long. J gave up 1 base and V 7 bases, and 4 bases lay outside the gene matches. Germline CDR1 and CDR2: SQVTM and ANQGSEA. CDR3 nucleotides: TGCAGCGGCGCGGACAGGGGGAACACTGAAGCTTTCTTT. Its protein is CSGADRGNTEAFF. The complete variable domain, with remaining parts taken from reference TRBV29-1 and TRBJ1-1, reads SAVISQKPSRDICQRGTSLTIQCQVDSQVTMMFWYRQQPGQSLTLIATANQGSEATYESGFVIDKFPISRPNLTFSTLTVSNMSPEDSSIYLCSGADRGNTEAFFGQGTRLTVV.

The chain employs TRBV12-3 or TRBV12-4 and TRBJ2-5; 12 positions agree with TRBD2. This CDR3 spans 16 amino acids. The V segment lost 5 bases and the J segment 1 base; nucleotides outside the gene matches: 5. In DNA form, the CDR3 reads TGTGCCAGCAGTCCTGGACTAGCGGGACCCCAAGAGACCCAGTACTTC. Translation gives CASSPGLAGPQETQYF.

This clonotype was detected many times. This chain uses TRBV4-2 with TRBJ2-5; D remains unclear. Trimming cost V 0 bases and J 2 bases, with 7 bases left between them. CDR1 is LGHNA and CDR2 is YNFKEQ in the germline V gene. The CDR3 is 14 residues long. The CDR3 loop reads CASSQDQAQETQYF. The DNA for the CDR3 is TGTGCCAGCAGCCAAGATCAAGCTCAAGAGACCCAGTACTTC.

This clonotype showed up many times. The chain employs TRBV24-1 and TRBJ2-1, with 8 bases lining up with TRBD2. Germline values: CDR1 KGHDR, CDR2 SFDVKD. Trimming removed 5 bases from V and 6 bases from J; junction bases left unmatched: 11. This CDR3 spans 16 amino acids. DNA for the CDR3: TGTGCCACCAGTGGATGGGCGGGAGGAGCGGGCAATGAGCAGTTCTTC. Its translation is CATSGWAGGAGNEQFF.

The chain carries TRBV20-1 and TRBJ2-1, with TRBD2 matching over 8 bases. The CDR3 is 16 amino acids. Trimming cost V 5 bases and J 4 bases; bases outside gene matches: 13. Germline V gives CDR1 DFQATT, CDR2 SNEGSKA (reference sequence). The CDR3 sequence: CSARRAGLAVYNEQFF. Here the CDR3 DNA reads TGCAGTGCTCGGAGGGCCGGACTAGCTGTTTACAATGAGCAGTTCTTC.

This clonotype was recorded many times. This chain connects TRBV20-1 to TRBJ2-1; no clear D. Trimming pared 3 bases from V and 10 bases from J, leaving 10 bases between. This CDR3 has 11 amino acids. Germline CDR1 reads DFQATT; CDR2 reads SNEGSKA (reference sequence). The CDR3 reads CSASTTREQFF. The CDR3 nucleotides read TGCAGTGCTAGTACCACGCGAGAGCAGTTCTTC.

The table lists this clonotype with many counts. The gene calls are TRBV4-1 and TRBJ1-2; 9 bases agree with TRBD1. The CDR3 totals 16 residues. Germline V gene lookup returns CDR1 MGHRA and CDR2 YSYEKL. The V and J ends lost 3 bases and 4 bases, in that order; junction bases with no gene match: 9. CDR3 residues: CASSQTTGGLAYGYTF. In DNA form, the CDR3 reads TGCGCCAGCAGCCAGACTACAGGGGGCCTGGCCTATGGCTACACCTTC.

The genes are TRBV7-2 and TRBJ1-1; D gene ambiguous. Germline-derived CDR1 and CDR2 are SGHTA and FQGNSA. V lost 5 bases to trimming and J lost 10 bases, with 20 bases between them. CDR3 length equals 14 residues. CDR3 coding DNA: TGTGCCAGCAGCCCCAGTCGCCAGATAGACGGAGCTTTCTTT. Amino acid sequence: CASSPSRQIDGAFF.

In its sample, this clonotype was seen many times. The chain has TRBV5-1 and TRBJ1-1, with a possible D match to TRBD1 (6 bases). Trimming removed 0 bases from V and 4 bases from J, with 16 bases in between. This CDR3 is 16 amino acids long. The germline CDR1 and CDR2 sequences are SGHRS and YFSETQ. CDR3 sequence: CASSLGWGGSSTEAFF. The DNA of the CDR3 is TGCGCCAGCAGCTTGGGTTGGGGGGGCTCGAGCACTGAAGCTTTCTTT.

The sample holds many counts of this clonotype. V usage is TRBV6-4 and J usage is TRBJ2-2, with D hard to call. Germline assignment: CDR1 MRHNA and CDR2 SNTAGT. The CDR3 length is 13 residues. Trimming took 5 bases from V and 0 from J, leaving 4 bases between them. CDR3 region: CASSKTNTGELFF. The CDR3 nucleotides read TGTGCCAGCAGTAAAACGAACACCGGGGAGCTGTTTTTT.

This clonotype has a count of ten or more. The chain combines TRBV7-8 with TRBJ2-3, with 7 nucleotides matching TRBD1. Germline trimming cut 1 base from V and 1 base from J; bases unmatched to any gene: 5. The CDR3 has 16 residues. Germline-derived CDR1 and CDR2 are SGHVS and FQNEAQ. The CDR3 region has the DNA TGTGCCAGCAGCTTAGTCAGAGGGGGCGGCACAGATACGCAGTATTTT. Its translation: CASSLVRGGGTDTQYF.

There are many counts of this clonotype. The chain combines TRBV5-1 with TRBJ1-1; 8 bases line up with TRBD1. The CDR3 runs 15 residues. CDR1 is SGHRS, CDR2 YFSETQ, per germline. With 4 bases clipped from V and 6 bases from J, the junction kept 11 bases outside the gene matches. CDR3 coding DNA: TGCGCCAGCAGCGGACTTCAGGGGGCTACCGCTGAAGCTTTCTTT. This codes for CASSGLQGATAEAFF.

This clonotype was recorded at least ten times. The chain joins TRBV27 to TRBJ2-7, with D unresolved. This CDR3 comprises 13 residues. With 0 bases removed from V and 3 bases from J, the gap between germline ends came to 6 bases. The germline V gene has CDR1 MNHEY and CDR2 SMNVEV (reference sequence). The CDR3 DNA reads as TGTGCCAGCAGTTTATCCGAACGCTACGAGCAGTACTTC. It yields the protein CASSLSERYEQYF.

The chain links TRBV7-6 to TRBJ2-2, with TRBD2 as a possible D gene (5 bases). Deletions cut 4 bases from V and 5 bases from J, with 8 bases between. The CDR3 loop spans 13 amino acids. Germline CDR1 is SGHVS and CDR2 is FNYEAQ. CDR3 protein: CASSWTLTGELFF. For the CDR3, the DNA is TGTGCCAGCAGCTGGACTCTAACCGGGGAGCTGTTTTTT.

Ten or more counts support this clonotype. The genes are TRBV5-5 and TRBJ2-3; 11 positions match TRBD2. This CDR3 is built from 15 residues. Trimming at V came to 3 bases and at J to 6 bases, leaving 6 bases not matched to a gene. CDR1 is SGHKS, CDR2 YYEKEE, per germline (reference sequence). The CDR3 nucleotides are TGTGCCAGCAGCTCGCTAGCGGGGGGAGTGGATACGCAGTATTTT. It yields the protein CASSSLAGGVDTQYF.

This chain links TRBV5-1 with TRBJ1-6; no clear D gene. CDR1 is SGHRS, CDR2 YFSETQ, per germline. There are 18 residues in the CDR3. Trimming removed 3 bases at V and 6 bases at J, with 22 bases between. The CDR3 loop reads CASSSNTLRLAGNSPLHF. DNA for the CDR3: TGCGCCAGCAGCTCAAATACACTCAGACTGGCTGGTAATTCACCCCTCCACTTT.

There are many counts of this clonotype. CDR3 bases: TGTGCCAGCAGCTTGGAAATTTCCGGGGAGCAGTTCTTC. Amino acids: CASSLEISGEQFF. The chain couples TRBV5-5 to TRBJ2-1; no firm D call. This CDR3 has 13 residues. Trimming stripped 0 bases from V and 10 bases from J, with 11 bases between. Germline V gives CDR1 SGHKS, CDR2 YYEKEE (reference sequence).

This clonotype was counted many times. The chain joins TRBV7-3 to TRBJ2-3, with 11 bases lining up with TRBD2. In germline, CDR1 is SGHTA, CDR2 FQGTGA. The length of the CDR3 is 15 residues. Unmatched junction bases numbered 1, after V lost 5 bases and J lost 0 bases. DNA of the CDR3: TGTGCCAGCAGCCGGACTAGCGGGAGCACAGATACGCAGTATTTT. Its translation: CASSRTSGSTDTQYF.

This clonotype has at least ten counts. The chain joins TRBV5-1 to TRBJ2-1, with 7 bases fitting TRBD2. V shed 4 bases, J shed 7 bases, and the junction held 11 bases outside the gene matches. The CDR3 runs to 15 residues. The V gene's germline CDR1 is SGHRS and CDR2 YFSETQ. The CDR3, as DNA: TGCGCCAGCAGCCGGCGTCGGGACGGGGGGAATGAGCAGTTCTTC. Translated: CASSRRRDGGNEQFF.

At least ten counts were recorded for this clonotype. This chain connects TRBV20-1 to TRBJ2-1; no clear D. This CDR3 has 12 residues. Germline V gene lookup returns CDR1 DFQATT and CDR2 SNEGSKA (reference sequence). Deletions cut 2 bases from V and 3 bases from J, with 5 bases between. This CDR3 reads CSARSGYNEQFF. The CDR3 DNA reads TGCAGTGCTAGAAGTGGCTACAATGAGCAGTTCTTC.